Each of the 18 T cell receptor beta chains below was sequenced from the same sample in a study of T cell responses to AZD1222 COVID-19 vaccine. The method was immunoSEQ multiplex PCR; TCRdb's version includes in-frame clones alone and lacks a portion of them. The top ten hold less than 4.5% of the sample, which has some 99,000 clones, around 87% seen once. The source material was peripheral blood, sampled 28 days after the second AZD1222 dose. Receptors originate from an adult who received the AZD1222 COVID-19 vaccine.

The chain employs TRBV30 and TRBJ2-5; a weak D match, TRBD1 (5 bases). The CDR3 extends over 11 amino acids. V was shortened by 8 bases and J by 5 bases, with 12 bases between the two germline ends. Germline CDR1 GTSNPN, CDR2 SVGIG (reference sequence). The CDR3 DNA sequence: TGTGCCCAGCAGGGCGTGGAGACCCAGTACTTC. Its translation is CAQQGVETQYF.

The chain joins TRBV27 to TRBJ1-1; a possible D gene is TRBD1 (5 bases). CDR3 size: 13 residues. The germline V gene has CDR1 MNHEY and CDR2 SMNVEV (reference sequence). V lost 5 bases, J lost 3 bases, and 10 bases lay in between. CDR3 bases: TGTGCCAGCAGTGCGATGGGGCACACTGAAGCTTTCTTT. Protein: CASSAMGHTEAFF.

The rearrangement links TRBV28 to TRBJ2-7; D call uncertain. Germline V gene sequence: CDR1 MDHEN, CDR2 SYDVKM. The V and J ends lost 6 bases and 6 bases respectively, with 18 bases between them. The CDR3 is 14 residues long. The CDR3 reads CASSPPGLKGEQYF. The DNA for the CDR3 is TGTGCCAGCAGCCCGCCGGGTCTAAAAGGCGAGCAGTACTTC.

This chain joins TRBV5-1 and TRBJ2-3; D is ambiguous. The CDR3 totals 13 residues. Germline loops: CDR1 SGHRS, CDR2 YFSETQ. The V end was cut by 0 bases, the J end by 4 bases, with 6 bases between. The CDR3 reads CASSLATADTQYF. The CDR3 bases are TGCGCCAGCAGCTTGGCCACCGCAGATACGCAGTATTTT.

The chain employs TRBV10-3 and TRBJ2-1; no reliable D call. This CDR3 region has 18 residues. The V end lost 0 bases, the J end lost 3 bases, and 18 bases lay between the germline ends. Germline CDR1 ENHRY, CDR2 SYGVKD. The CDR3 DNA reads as TGTGCCATCAGTGAGTCCGGCAGTAATATAGGTGGCTACAATGAGCAGTTCTTC. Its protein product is CAISESGSNIGGYNEQFF.

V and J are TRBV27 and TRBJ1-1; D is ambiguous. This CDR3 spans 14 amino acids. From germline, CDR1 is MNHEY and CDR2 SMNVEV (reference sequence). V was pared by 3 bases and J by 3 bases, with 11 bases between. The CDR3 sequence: CASSFGVSHTEAFF. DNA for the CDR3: TGTGCCAGCAGTTTCGGGGTAAGCCACACTGAAGCTTTCTTT.

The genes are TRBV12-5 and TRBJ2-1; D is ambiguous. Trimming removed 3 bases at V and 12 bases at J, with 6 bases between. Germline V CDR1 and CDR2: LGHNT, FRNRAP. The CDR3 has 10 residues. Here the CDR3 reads CASGFRPQFF. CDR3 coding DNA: TGTGCTAGTGGTTTCAGGCCGCAGTTCTTC.

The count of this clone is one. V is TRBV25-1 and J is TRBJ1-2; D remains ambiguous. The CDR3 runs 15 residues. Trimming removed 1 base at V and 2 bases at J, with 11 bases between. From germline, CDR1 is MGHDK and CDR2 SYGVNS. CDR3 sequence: CASSEFGIRNYGYTF. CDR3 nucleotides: TGTGCCAGCAGTGAATTTGGGATACGGAACTATGGCTACACCTTC.

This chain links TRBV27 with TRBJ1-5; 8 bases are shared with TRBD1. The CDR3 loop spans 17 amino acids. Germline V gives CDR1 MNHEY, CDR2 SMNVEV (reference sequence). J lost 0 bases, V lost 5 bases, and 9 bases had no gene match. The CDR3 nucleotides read TGTGCCAGCAGTCGGTTGCTACAGGGGGATAGCAATCAGCCCCAGCATTTT. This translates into CASSRLLQGDSNQPQHF.

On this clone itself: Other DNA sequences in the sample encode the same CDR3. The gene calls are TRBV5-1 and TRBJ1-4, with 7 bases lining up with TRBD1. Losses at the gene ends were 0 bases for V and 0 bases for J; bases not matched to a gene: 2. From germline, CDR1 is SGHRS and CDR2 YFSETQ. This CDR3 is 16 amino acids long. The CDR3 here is CASSLGQGATNEKLFF. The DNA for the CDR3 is TGCGCCAGCAGCTTGGGACAGGGTGCAACTAATGAAAAACTGTTTTTT.

CDR3 nucleotide sequence: TGCGCCAGCAGCCAAGGGATAGGGAGCTACGAGCAGTACTTC. Its translation: CASSQGIGSYEQYF. The gene calls are TRBV4-3 and TRBJ2-7; the D gene is possibly TRBD2 (5 bases). The CDR3 has 14 residues. The ends were cut back, 1 base at V and 3 bases at J, with 10 bases in the middle. Germline CDR1 reads LGHNA; CDR2 reads YSLEER.

CDR3 amino acids: CASRTGISTDTQYF. CDR3 bases: TGCGCCAGCAGGACCGGGATTAGCACAGATACGCAGTATTTT. The gene calls are TRBV5-1 and TRBJ2-3; tentative D call: TRBD2 (5 bases). V was clipped by 5 bases and J by 0 bases, with 10 bases between them. Germline CDR1 and CDR2: SGHRS and YFSETQ. The CDR3 spans 14 residues.

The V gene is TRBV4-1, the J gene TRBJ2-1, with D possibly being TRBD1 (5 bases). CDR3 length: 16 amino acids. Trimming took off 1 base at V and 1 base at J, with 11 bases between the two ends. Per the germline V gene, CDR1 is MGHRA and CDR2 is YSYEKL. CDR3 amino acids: CASSQVDILSYNEQFF. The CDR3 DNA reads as TGCGCCAGCAGCCAAGTGGACATACTGTCCTACAATGAGCAGTTCTTC.

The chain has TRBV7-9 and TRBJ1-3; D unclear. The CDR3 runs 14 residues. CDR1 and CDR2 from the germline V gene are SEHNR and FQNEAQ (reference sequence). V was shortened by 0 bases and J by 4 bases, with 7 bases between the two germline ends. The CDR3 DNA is TGTGCCAGCAGCTTAGCAGAGGCCGGAAACACCATATATTTT. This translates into CASSLAEAGNTIYF.

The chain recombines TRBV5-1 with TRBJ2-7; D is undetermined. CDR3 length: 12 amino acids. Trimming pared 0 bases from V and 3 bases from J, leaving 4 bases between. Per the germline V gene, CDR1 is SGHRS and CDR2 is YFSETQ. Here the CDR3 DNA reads TGCGCCAGCAGCTTGGGGGGCTACGAGCAGTACTTC. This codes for CASSLGGYEQYF.

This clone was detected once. The DNA of the CDR3 is TGTGCCTGGAATGCCCCTGGGACTGAAGCTTTCTTT. Residues: CAWNAPGTEAFF. This chain connects TRBV30 to TRBJ1-1; D not certain. The germline gives CDR1 GTSNPN, CDR2 SVGIG (reference sequence). This CDR3 region has 12 residues. The V and J ends lost 4 bases and 5 bases respectively, with 11 bases between them. The variable domain in full, with the rest retrieved from reference TRBV30 and TRBJ1-1, is SQTIHQWPATLVQPVGSPLSLECTVEGTSNPNLYWYRQAAGRGLQLLFYSVGIGQISSEVPQNLSASRPQDRQFILSSKKLLLSDSGFYLCAWNAPGTEAFFGQGTRLTVV.

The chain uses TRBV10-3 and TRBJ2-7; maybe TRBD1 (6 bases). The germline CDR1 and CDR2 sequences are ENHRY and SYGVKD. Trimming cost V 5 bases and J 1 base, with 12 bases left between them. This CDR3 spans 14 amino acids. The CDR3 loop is CAISPKTGSYEQYF. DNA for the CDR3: TGTGCCATCAGTCCGAAGACAGGATCCTACGAGCAGTACTTC.

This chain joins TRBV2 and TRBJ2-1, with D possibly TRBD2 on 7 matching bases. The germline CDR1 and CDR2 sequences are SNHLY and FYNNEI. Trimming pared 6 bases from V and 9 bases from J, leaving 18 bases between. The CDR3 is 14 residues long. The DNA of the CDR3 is TGTGCCAGCAGAGTCCTAGTAGGGGGGGGTGAGCAGTTCTTC. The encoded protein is CASRVLVGGGEQFF. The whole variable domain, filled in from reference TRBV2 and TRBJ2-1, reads EPEVTQTPSHQVTQMGQEVILRCVPISNHLYFYWYRQILGQKVEFLVSFYNNEISEKSEIFDDQFSVERPDGSNFTLKIRSTKLEDSAMYFCASRVLVGGGEQFFGPGTRLTVL.